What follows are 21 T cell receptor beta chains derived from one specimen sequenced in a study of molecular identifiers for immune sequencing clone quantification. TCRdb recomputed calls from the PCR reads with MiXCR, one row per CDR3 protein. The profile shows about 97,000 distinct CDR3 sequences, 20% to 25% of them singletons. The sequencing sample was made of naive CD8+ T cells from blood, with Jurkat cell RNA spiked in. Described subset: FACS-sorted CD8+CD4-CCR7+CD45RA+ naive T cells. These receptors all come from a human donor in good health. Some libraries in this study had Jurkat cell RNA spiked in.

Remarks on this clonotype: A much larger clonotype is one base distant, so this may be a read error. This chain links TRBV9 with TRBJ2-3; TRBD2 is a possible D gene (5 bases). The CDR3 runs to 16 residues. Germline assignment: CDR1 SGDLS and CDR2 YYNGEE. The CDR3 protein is CVSSVERESGTDTQYF. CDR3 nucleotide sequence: TGTGTCAGCAGCGTAGAGAGGGAAAGCGGCACAGATACGCAGTATTTT.

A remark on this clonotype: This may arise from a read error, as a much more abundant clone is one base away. The CDR3 protein is CASSLLAGYNEQLF. CDR3 DNA sequence: TGTGCCAGCAGCTTGCTAGCGGGATACAATGAGCAGCTCTTC. The chain recombines TRBV11-2 with TRBJ2-1; 9 nucleotides agree with TRBD2. CDR3 length: 14 residues. Germline V gene lookup returns CDR1 SGHAT and CDR2 FQNNGV.

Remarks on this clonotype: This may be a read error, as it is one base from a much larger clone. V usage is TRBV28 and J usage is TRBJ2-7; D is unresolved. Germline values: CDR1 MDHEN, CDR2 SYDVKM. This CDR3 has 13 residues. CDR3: CAGSLGQTYEQYF. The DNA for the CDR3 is TGTGCCGGCAGTTTAGGGCAAACCTACGAGCAGTACTTC.

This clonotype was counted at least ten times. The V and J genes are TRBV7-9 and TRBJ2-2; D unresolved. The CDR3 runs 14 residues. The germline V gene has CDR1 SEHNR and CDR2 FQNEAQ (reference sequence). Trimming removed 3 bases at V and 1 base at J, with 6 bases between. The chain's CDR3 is CASSLTQNTGELFF. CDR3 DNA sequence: TGTGCCAGCAGCTTGACACAGAACACCGGGGAGCTGTTTTTT.

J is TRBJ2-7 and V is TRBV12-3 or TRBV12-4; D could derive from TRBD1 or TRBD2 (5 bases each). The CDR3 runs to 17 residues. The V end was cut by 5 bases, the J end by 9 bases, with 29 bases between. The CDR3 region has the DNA TGTGCCAGCAGTCAAACACTCCAGGGAGCACTTGTATCGGGGCAGTACTTC. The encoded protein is CASSQTLQGALVSGQYF.

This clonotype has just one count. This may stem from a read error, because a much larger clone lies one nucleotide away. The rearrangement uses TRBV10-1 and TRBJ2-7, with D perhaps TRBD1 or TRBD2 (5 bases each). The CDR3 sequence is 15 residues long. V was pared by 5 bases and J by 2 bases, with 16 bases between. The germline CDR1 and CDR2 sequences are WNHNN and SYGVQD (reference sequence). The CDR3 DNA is TGCGCCAGCAGTCAAGCCCGGGACGGCGCCTACGAGCAGTACTTC. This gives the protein CASSQARDGAYEQYF.

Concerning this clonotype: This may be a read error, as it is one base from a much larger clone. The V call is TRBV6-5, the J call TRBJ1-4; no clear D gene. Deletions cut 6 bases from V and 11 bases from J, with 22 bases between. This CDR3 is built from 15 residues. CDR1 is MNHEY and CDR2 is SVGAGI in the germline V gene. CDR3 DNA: TGTGCCAGCAGCGGAGGAGTCAGCGACGTTTGGAAACTGTTTTTT. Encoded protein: CASSGGVSDVWKLFF.

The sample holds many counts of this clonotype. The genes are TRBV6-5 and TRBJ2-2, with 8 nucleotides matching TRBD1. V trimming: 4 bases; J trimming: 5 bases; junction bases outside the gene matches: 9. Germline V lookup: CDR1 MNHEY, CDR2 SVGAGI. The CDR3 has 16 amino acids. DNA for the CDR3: TGTGCCAGCAGTTCTACCGGACAGGGCGGGACCGGGGAGCTGTTTTTT. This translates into CASSSTGQGGTGELFF.

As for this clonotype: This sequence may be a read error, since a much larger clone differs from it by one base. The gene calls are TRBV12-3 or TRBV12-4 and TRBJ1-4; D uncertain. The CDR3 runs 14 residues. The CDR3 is CASSDGLSNEKLVF. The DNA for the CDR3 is TGTGCCAGCAGTGACGGACTGAGTAATGAAAAACTGGTTTTT.

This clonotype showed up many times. This CDR3 reads CASSWGGGSSYEQYF. The CDR3 DNA reads as TGTGCCAGCAGCTGGGGCGGCGGCAGCTCCTACGAGCAGTACTTC. The rearrangement joins TRBV5-4 to TRBJ2-7, with a possible D match to TRBD1 (5 bases). This CDR3 spans 15 amino acids. Trimming took 3 bases from V and 0 from J, leaving 13 bases between them. Germline-derived CDR1 and CDR2 are SGHNT and YYREEE (reference sequence).

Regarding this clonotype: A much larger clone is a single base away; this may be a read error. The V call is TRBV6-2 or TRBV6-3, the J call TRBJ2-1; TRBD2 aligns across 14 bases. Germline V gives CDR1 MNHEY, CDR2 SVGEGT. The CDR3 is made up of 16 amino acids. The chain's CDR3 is CASSYGLAGGLDEQLF. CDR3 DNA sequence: TGTGCCAGCAGTTACGGACTAGCGGGGGGTTTAGATGAGCAGCTCTTC.

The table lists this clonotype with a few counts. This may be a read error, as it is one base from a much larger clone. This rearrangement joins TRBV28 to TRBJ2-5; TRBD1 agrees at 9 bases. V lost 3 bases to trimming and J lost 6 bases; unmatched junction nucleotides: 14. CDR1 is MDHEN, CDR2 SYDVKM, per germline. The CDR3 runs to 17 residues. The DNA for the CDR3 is TGTGCCAGCAGTTTCATCGGCGGACAGGGGCGGCAAAAGACCCAGTACTTC. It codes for CASSFIGGQGRQKTQYF.

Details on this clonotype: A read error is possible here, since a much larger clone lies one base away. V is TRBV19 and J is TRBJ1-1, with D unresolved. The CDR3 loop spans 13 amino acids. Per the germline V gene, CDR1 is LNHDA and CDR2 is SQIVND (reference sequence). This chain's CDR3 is CVSSMTPGTEAFF. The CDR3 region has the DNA TGTGTCAGTAGTATGACACCCGGCACTGAAGCTTTCTTT. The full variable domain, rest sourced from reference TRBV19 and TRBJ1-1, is DGGITQSPKYLFRKEGQNVTLSCEQNLNHDAMYWYRQDPGQGLRLIYYSQIVNDFQKGDIAEGYSVSREKKESFPLTVTSAQKNPTAFYLCVSSMTPGTEAFFGQGTRLTVV.

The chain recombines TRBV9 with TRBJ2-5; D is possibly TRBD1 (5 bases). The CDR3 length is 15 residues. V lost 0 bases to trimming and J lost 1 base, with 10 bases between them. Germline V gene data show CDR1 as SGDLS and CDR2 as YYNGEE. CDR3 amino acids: CASSVGGQIQETQYF. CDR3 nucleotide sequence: TGTGCCAGCAGCGTAGGCGGACAAATCCAAGAGACCCAGTACTTC.

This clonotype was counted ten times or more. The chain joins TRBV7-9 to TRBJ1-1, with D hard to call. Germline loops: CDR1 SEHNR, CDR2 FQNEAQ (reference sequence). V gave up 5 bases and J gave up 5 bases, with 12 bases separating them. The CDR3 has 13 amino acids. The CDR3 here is CASSPRSGTEAFF. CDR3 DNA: TGTGCCAGCAGCCCTAGGTCGGGTACTGAAGCTTTCTTT.

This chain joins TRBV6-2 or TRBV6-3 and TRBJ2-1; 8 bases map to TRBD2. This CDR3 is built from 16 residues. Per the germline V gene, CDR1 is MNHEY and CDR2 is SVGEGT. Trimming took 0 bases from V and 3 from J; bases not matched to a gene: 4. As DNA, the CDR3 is TGTGCCAGCAGTTACTCGAGGAGCGGGAGCTACAATGAGCAGTTCTTC. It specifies CASSYSRSGSYNEQFF.

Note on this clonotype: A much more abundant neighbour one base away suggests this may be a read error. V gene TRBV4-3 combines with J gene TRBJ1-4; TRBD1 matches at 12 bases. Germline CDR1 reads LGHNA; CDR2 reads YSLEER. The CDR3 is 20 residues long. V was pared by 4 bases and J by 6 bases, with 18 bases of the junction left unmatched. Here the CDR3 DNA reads TGCGCCAGCAGCCGAGATGATCCCACCGGGACAGGGGGCTGGGATGAAAAACTGTTTTTT. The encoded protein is CASSRDDPTGTGGWDEKLFF.

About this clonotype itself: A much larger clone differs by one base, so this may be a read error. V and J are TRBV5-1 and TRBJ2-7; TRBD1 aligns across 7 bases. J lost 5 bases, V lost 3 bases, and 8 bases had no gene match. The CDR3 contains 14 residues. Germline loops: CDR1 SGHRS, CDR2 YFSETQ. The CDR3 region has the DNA TGCGCCAGCAGCTCGGCGGACAGGACTGACGAGCAGTACTTC. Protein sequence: CASSSADRTDEQYF. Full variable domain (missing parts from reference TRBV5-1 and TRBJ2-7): KAGVTQTPRYLIKTRGQQVTLSCSPISGHRSVSWYQQTPGQGLQFLFEYFSETQRNKGNFPGRFSGRQFSNSRSEMNVSTLELGDSALYLCASSSADRTDEQYFGPGTRLTVT.

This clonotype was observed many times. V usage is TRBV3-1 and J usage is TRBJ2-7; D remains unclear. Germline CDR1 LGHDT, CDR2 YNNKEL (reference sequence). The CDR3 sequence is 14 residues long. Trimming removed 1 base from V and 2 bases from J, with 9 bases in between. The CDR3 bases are TGTGCCAGCAGCCAAGCCGGCCAGACCTACGAGCAGTACTTC. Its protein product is CASSQAGQTYEQYF.

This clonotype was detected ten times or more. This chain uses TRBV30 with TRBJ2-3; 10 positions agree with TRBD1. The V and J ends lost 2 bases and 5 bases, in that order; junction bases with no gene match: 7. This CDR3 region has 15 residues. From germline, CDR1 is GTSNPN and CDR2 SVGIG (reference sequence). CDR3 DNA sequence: TGTGCCTGGAGTCTGGGGACAGGGGTAGAAGATACGCAGTATTTT. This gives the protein CAWSLGTGVEDTQYF.

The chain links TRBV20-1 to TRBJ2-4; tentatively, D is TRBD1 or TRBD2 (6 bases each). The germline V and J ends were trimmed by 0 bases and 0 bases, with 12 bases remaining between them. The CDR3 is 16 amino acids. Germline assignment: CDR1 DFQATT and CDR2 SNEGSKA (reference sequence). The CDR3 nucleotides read TGCAGTGCTAGAGATCGGGGGCCGGAAGCCAAAAACATTCAGTACTTC. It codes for CSARDRGPEAKNIQYF.